This T cell receptor (beta chain) originates from a study of cytomegalovirus exposure and HLA in healthy donors (TCRdb year 2017). Background on the whole study: According to an earlier analysis of 550 to 750 of the donors, about 170 million T cells yielded roughly 110 million unique TCR beta sequences and 276 Gb of sequence data. About 280 gigabases of sequencing data and 70 million to 95 million unique TCR sequences made up an early release that covered under 750 HLA-typed donors. Among the roughly 370 genotyped donors, around 79% belonged to the genetic ancestry cluster associated with self-reported Caucasian donors. The study was designed to test whether signatures of past pathogen exposure could be identified by cataloging public T cell receptors. Using immunosequencing, the study profiled T cell repertoires from approximately 700 subjects and related those repertoires to cytomegalovirus serostatus. Besides the first cohort of more than 650 subjects, a separate validation cohort made up of some 110 different subjects was used. To predict cytomegalovirus infection status, the study brought together high-throughput TCR immunosequencing, statistical association of individual TCRs with disease status, and machine learning. To study patterns of TCR occurrence, a later analysis re-analyzed previously published TCR beta repertoires from around 700 donors and added high-resolution HLA genotyping. The later analysis used no new phenotypic data to find candidate immune exposures, relying instead on TCR beta sequences and their occurrence across donors. To decide whether each TCR beta V gene segment behaved as functional or pseudogenic, an earlier analysis of 587 of the donors relied on high-throughput TCR beta sequencing. Donor age, sex, ethnicity and CMV serostatus were compiled alongside the repertoire data. A later genetic analysis took genome-wide SNP genotypes for about 60% of the roughly 670 donors and used that subset as a discovery cohort. Every discovery cohort repertoire had been produced on one sequencing platform. Class I and class II HLA loci were covered by the typing at four-digit resolution. The number of typed donors differed by locus: about 629-630 for A, B, C, DRB1 and DQB1; approximately 520 for DQA1; fewer than 610 for DPA1; and 400 to 480 for DPB1. About five DR-DQ haplotypes were treated as single units for association and clustering because of strong linkage in the cohort. Among over 350 genotyped donors of the cohort, an average of about 240,000 unique TCR beta nucleotide sequences were sequenced per donor, around 20% of them non-productive. The study at large found these results: In this cohort, only TCR beta chains were sequenced, and detectable features were limited by the absence of alpha or paired-chain data. The classifier was reported to diagnose cytomegalovirus status with high specificity and sensitivity in both the original and validation cohorts. A few of the identified cytomegalovirus-associated TCR beta chains were confirmed in vitro to be specific for cytomegalovirus antigens. According to a later analysis, TCR association rates differed among HLA loci, with DRB1 alleles showing the most associated TCRs and HLA-C alleles showing the fewest. In the study, 150 to 200 TCR beta chains were listed as associated with cytomegalovirus. Most TCR sequences were observed very rarely across donors, whereas some public TCRs were present in many individuals. Because counts were too low, roughly 16 rarely observed V segments, including chromosome 9 orphons, were excluded from the earlier analysis of around 590 of the donors. A later genetic analysis reported fewer N-insertions in productive TCRs among donors in an Asian-associated ancestry cluster than the roughly 700-donor mean. CMV serostatus was the only immune exposure information available for the cohort. Correlated functional status among segregating V segments might be attributable to linkage disequilibrium, but an unknown experimental factor could not be ruled out. According to a later analysis, parvovirus B19, influenza, CMV and Epstein-Barr virus appeared linked to several top co-occurrence clusters. In a later genetic analysis, a missense DCLRE1C variant was associated with V-gene and J-gene trimming of TCR beta chains, and the association was replicated in an independent cohort. Because HLA typing was missing for some donors at each locus, association tests included only the typed subset. According to the authors, the approach could potentially be generalized to other disease states and immunological phenotypes. A further reported finding was that TCR beta sequences accurately predicted the HLA-A and HLA-B alleles for most subjects in the first cohort. Broadly in line with IMGT annotations, most TCR beta V segments showed up in productive rearrangements about 87% or about 30% of the time in an earlier analysis of a few hundred of the donors. Because the 87-base-pair reads could not distinguish some IMGT-functional V segments, including TRBV6-2 and TRBV6-3, those segments were excluded. A group of highly shared sequence variants was considered likely to be a technical artifact of the sequencing pipeline. Strong co-occurrence of HLA alleles, especially DR and DQ, made assigning TCR associations to individual alleles difficult. Sequencing depth was assumed to be roughly uniform across donors in the presence/absence analyses, though that assumption may not hold. According to a later analysis, most CMV-associated TCR beta chains appeared to be HLA-restricted, and the HLA associations seemed to be driven largely by CMV exposure. Compared with equally common non-associated chains, HLA-associated TCR beta chains in a later analysis were more clonally expanded and had lower generation probabilities. A later analysis associated 16,951 TCR beta sequences with specific HLA alleles at a false discovery rate of 0.05.

The germline V gene gives CDR1 as SGHVS and CDR2 as FQNEAQ. From cysteine to phenylalanine, the CDR3 is 14 amino acids long. Left in the record is the CDR3 DNA by itself, 42 bases read in frame from the first base. V lost 2 bases and J lost 9 bases; the stretch between them is 14 bases long. The cohort was made up of approximately 700 healthy bone marrow donors. At the time of sampling, every cohort member was nominally healthy, though immune exposures that went unrecorded were likely present. The donor was CMV seropositive and belonged to the group of 250 to 300 seropositive cohort members. Every donor gave a peripheral blood sample, and the peripheral blood mononuclear cells from that sample were used for TCR beta sequencing. Genomic DNA was extracted from the blood cell samples with the Qiagen DNeasy Blood Extraction Kit. With respect to this clone: There is no known antigen for this receptor.

Library prep was done by the immunoSEQ multiplex PCR assay. The multiplex PCR relied on a mix of 60 forward primers for TCR Vbeta segments and 13 reverse primers for TCR Jbeta segments. The CDR3 region of rearranged TCR beta genes was amplified from genomic DNA by a multiplex PCR assay. Amplified TCR beta libraries were sequenced as 87-base-pair reads on the Illumina HiSeq System. In the source study's methods: Across the 666 repertoires, a later analysis counted 75 million to 90 million unique TCR beta chains, some 11 million of which were shared by at least two donors. To remove PCR and sequencing errors, raw reads were error-corrected and collapsed into unique sequences using a nearest-neighbor algorithm that merged closely related sequences. V, D and J gene segments were assigned by aligning CDR3 sequences to IMGT reference sequences. Each retained sequence needed at least a six-nucleotide match to both a V gene segment and a J gene segment. A rearrangement was called productive if the CDR3 had no stop codons and remained in frame with V and J, and every other rearrangement was called non-productive. CDR3 was defined by IMGT convention, running from the second conserved V-encoded cysteine to the conserved J-encoded phenylalanine. In an earlier analysis of roughly 610 of the donors, sequences lacking an unambiguous match to a single V gene segment were excluded. An earlier analysis of a few hundred of the donors called V segments functional above 56.7% productive rearrangements and segregating when the between-donor standard deviation exceeded 5%. A statistical classification framework was built to diagnose cytomegalovirus status from the catalog of TCR beta chain sequences. In a later analysis, V and J genes were assigned by comparing TCR nucleotide sequences against IMGT/GENE-DB human TR gene sequences. In a later analysis, CDR3 sequences and most-parsimonious VDJ recombination scenarios were assigned using the TCRdist pipeline. In a later analysis, each TCR beta chain was defined by its CDR3 amino acid sequence together with its V-gene family, and reads lacking a unique V-gene family were excluded. In a later analysis, a few hundred highly shared, low-generation-probability nucleotide sequences were removed to address suspected cross-contamination and a sequencing artifact. For each public chain, a later analysis derived a clonal expansion index from normalized ranks of inferred template counts within each repertoire. In a later analysis, generation probabilities were computed with a VDJ recombination model fitted to out-of-frame rearrangements, and the resulting probabilities were checked against IGoR. In a later analysis, TCR-TCR, TCR-HLA and TCR-CMV co-occurrence was scored with hypergeometric tests, and a repertoire-size bias correction was applied to TCR pairs. False discovery rates were estimated in a later analysis by permuting HLA or CMV assignments 20 times. In a later analysis, co-occurring TCRs were grouped using DBSCAN, with TCRdist sequence similarity added in when clustering inside HLA-allele-positive subsets. For co-occurrence clustering, repertoires with fewer than 30,000 or more than 120,000 public chains were excluded, along with five or six repertoires with anomalous nucleotide sharing. TCRdb provides this immuneACCESS table in a form limited to in-frame rearrangements. Some clones are lacking; in checked studies, under half of them reflect an unresolved V gene, and why the rest are absent is not known. That table gives V, J and clone size, and the DNA gave D and trimming. This sample's listing comprises tens of thousands of clones. In total, the top ten clones hold 15% of the sample.

This sequence uses TRBV7-8 and TRBJ2-1; a tentative D call is TRBD2 (5 bases match). Sequencing was done on a sample of PBMCs. The TCR was taken from a man aged 50-60 years in good health and CMV-seropositive. The nucleotide sequence reads TGTGCCAGCAGCTTACTTAGTTGGACTGGTGAGCAGTTCTTC. Its product reads: CASSLLSWTGEQFF.